This TCR beta chain was captured in a study of cytomegalovirus exposure and HLA in healthy donors. PCR involved 60 Vbeta and 13 Jbeta primers. Measured with immunoSEQ multiplex PCR; TCRdb has only the in-frame clones, and not every one. Of approximately 190,000 clones listed, approximately 78% were seen once; the top ten hold 5.5% to 7%. The study's findings and limits: It emerged from a later analysis that several of the most significant clusters appeared to be linked to common viral pathogens.

Remarks on this clone: The antigen is undetermined.

The sequence came from a woman aged 50 to 60 in good health and CMV-seropositive. The specimen sequenced was PBMCs.

CDR3 coding DNA: TGTGCCAGCACTCAGGGGGCGCAGGGCTATGGCTACACCTTC. Encoded protein: CASTQGAQGYGYTF. This chain links TRBV2 with TRBJ1-2; 8 nucleotides align to TRBD1. J was trimmed by 4 bases and V by 7 bases; bases with no gene match: 8. There are 14 residues in the CDR3. Germline values: CDR1 SNHLY, CDR2 FYNNEI.